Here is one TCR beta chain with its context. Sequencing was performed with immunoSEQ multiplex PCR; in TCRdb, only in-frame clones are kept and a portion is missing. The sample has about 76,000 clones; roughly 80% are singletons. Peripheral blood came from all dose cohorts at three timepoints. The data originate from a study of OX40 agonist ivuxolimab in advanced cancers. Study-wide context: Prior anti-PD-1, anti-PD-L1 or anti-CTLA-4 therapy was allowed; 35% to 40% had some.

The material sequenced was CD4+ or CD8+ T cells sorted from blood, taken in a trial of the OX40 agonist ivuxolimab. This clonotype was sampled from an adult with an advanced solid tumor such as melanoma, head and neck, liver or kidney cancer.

CDR3 in DNA: TGTGCCAGTAGTCCGCGGACAGGGGACACCGGGGAGCTGTTTTTT. Its protein product is CASSPRTGDTGELFF. This chain connects TRBV19 to TRBJ2-2, with 9 positions matching TRBD1. CDR3 length equals 15 residues. CDR1 and CDR2 (germline): LNHDA, SQIVND (reference sequence). J gave up 3 bases and V 5 bases, and 4 bases lay outside the gene matches.